This TCR beta chain was obtained from a study of identical twins. A few counts support this clonotype. Its antigen is not identified. The germline CDR1 and CDR2 sequences are DFQATT and SNEGSKA (reference sequence). The length of the CDR3 is 16 residues. V dropped 0 bases and J dropped 4; count of bases not matched to a gene: 1. Study-level results: The conclusions drew on cross-sectional statistical analysis instead of tracking the same donors. Partial confounding of zero-insertion analyses by invariant MAIT and iNKT cells was possible.

It was template switching that added a universal primer site, and there were unique molecular identifiers on the cDNA. TCRdb analysed the 5' RACE reads with MiXCR anew, one entry per CDR3 protein. The sample lists about 690,000 distinct CDR3 sequences; 6% to 6.5% were seen once. V usage is TRBV20-1 and J usage is TRBJ2-2, with 14 bases that match TRBD2. The sample taken for sequencing was naive T cells sorted from blood. This sequence originates from a young man in good health. The CDR3 spells CSARDGLAGGTGELFF. The CDR3 DNA reads TGCAGTGCTAGAGATGGACTAGCGGGAGGCACCGGGGAGCTGTTTTTT.